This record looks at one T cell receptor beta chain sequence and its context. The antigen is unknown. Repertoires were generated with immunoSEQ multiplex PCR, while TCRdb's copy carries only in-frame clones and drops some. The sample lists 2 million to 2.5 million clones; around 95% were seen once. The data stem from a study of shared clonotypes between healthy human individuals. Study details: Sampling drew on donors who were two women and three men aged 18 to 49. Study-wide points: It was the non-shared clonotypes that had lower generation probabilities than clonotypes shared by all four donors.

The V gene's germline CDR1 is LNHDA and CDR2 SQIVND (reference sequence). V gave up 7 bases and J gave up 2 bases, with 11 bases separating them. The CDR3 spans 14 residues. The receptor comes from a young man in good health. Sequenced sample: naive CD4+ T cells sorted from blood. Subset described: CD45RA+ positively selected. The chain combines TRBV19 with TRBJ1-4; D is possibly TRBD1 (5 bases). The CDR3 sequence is CASTTRGTNEKLFF. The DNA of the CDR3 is TGTGCCAGTACCACCCGGGGCACTAATGAAAAACTGTTTTTT.